Each of the 15 T cell receptor beta chains below was sequenced from the same sample in a study of blood T cell repertoires in COVID-19. Assay used: immunoSEQ multiplex PCR; TCRdb lists only in-frame clones, some missing. The data show over 40,000 clones, with under 85% seen just once and 16% held by the top ten. The sample taken for sequencing was peripheral blood. The origin of the receptors is a man aged 35 to 55 with acute or convalescent COVID-19.

The CDR3 region has the DNA TGTGCCAGCAGCCAAGGAGGGGGACAGATTAATTCACCCCTCCACTTT. Protein sequence: CASSQGGGQINSPLHF. The J gene is TRBJ1-6, the V gene TRBV3-1 (or the pseudogene TRBV3-2); the match to TRBD1 covers 7 bases. V lost 1 base, J lost 6 bases, and 6 bases stayed unmatched. The CDR3 has 16 amino acids. Germline CDR1 is LGHDT and CDR2 is YNNKEL (reference sequence).

The V call is TRBV9, the J call TRBJ2-1, with TRBD1 as a possible D gene (6 bases). Germline V gives CDR1 SGDLS, CDR2 YYNGEE. There are 15 residues in the CDR3. Trimming left V 3 bases short and J 5 bases short, with 15 bases between. The CDR3 reads CASSARQGTNNEQFF. The CDR3 nucleotides are TGTGCCAGCAGCGCAAGGCAGGGGACGAACAATGAGCAGTTCTTC. Complete variable domain (other parts from reference TRBV9 and TRBJ2-1): DSGVTQTPKHLITATGQRVTLRCSPRSGDLSVYWYQQSLDQGLQFLIQYYNGEERAKGNILERFSAQQFPDLHSELNLSSLELGDSALYFCASSARQGTNNEQFFGPGTRLTVL.

The rearrangement links TRBV19 to TRBJ2-3; 7 bases agree with TRBD2. V shed 0 bases and J 4 bases; nucleotides not matched to a gene: 7. The CDR3 totals 16 residues. Germline CDR1 is LNHDA and CDR2 is SQIVND (reference sequence). CDR3 nucleotide sequence: TGTGCCAGTAGTATAGATCTAAGACTAGCCCCAGATACGCAGTATTTT. This sequence encodes CASSIDLRLAPDTQYF.

The V gene is TRBV3-1 (or the pseudogene TRBV3-2), the J gene TRBJ1-1; 7 bases line up with TRBD1. The J segment lost 4 bases and the V segment lost 3 bases, leaving 8 bases of the junction unmatched. From germline, CDR1 is LGHDT and CDR2 YNNKEL (reference sequence). The CDR3 is 15 amino acids. CDR3 nucleotide sequence: TGTGCCAGCAGCCAGAGAGCAGGGGGGAGCACTGAAGCTTTCTTT. Translation: CASSQRAGGSTEAFF.

The V gene is TRBV7-2, the J gene TRBJ1-2, with 11 bases lining up with TRBD1. The ends lost 6 bases at V and 4 bases at J; junction bases unmatched: 7. The CDR3 is 15 amino acids. CDR1 is SGHTA, CDR2 FQGNSA, per germline. Here the CDR3 DNA reads TGTGCCAGCAGACAAGGACAGGGGGCAACCTATGGCTACACCTTC. The encoded protein is CASRQGQGATYGYTF.

The V call is TRBV7-9, the J call TRBJ2-7, with 14 bases that match TRBD2. The CDR3 has 14 amino acids. Germline V gene sequence: CDR1 SEHNR, CDR2 FQNEAQ (reference sequence). J was trimmed by 11 bases and V by 5 bases; bases with no gene match: 8. The chain's CDR3 is CASSRTGTSGREYF. CDR3 nucleotides: TGTGCCAGCAGCCGAACCGGGACTAGCGGGAGAGAGTACTTC.

V usage is TRBV5-1 and J usage is TRBJ2-2, with 9 nucleotides matching TRBD1. V shed 8 bases, J shed 5 bases, and the junction held 10 bases outside the gene matches. This CDR3 is built from 15 residues. Germline CDR1 reads SGHRS; CDR2 reads YFSETQ. CDR3 amino acids: CASYLGTGSTGELFF. Written as DNA, the CDR3 is TGCGCCAGTTATCTCGGGACAGGGTCTACCGGGGAGCTGTTTTTT.

This rearrangement joins TRBV6-4 to TRBJ2-1; D remains ambiguous. V was shortened by 5 bases and J by 7 bases, with 18 bases between the two germline ends. CDR1 and CDR2 (germline): MRHNA, SNTAGT. This CDR3 is 15 amino acids long. CDR3 sequence reads: CASSRIASSMNEQFF. CDR3 in DNA: TGTGCCAGCAGTCGGATAGCCTCGAGTATGAATGAGCAGTTCTTC.

The sample holds a few counts of this clone. The V call is TRBV6-5, the J call TRBJ2-3; 7 bases are a match to TRBD2. This CDR3 comprises 15 residues. V dropped 7 bases and J dropped 2; count of bases not matched to a gene: 9. Germline V gives CDR1 MNHEY, CDR2 SVGAGI. The CDR3 reads CASTPWGGTTDTQYF. As DNA, the CDR3 is TGTGCCAGCACCCCGTGGGGGGGTACCACAGATACGCAGTATTTT.

The genes are TRBV11-2 and TRBJ1-5; D perhaps matches TRBD1 (5 bases). The CDR3 spans 16 residues. Germline V CDR1 and CDR2: SGHAT, FQNNGV. V was cut by 0 bases and J by 5 bases, with 14 bases left in between. The CDR3 loop is CASSLDGGLFDQPQHF. The CDR3 nucleotides read TGTGCCAGCAGCTTAGATGGGGGACTCTTCGATCAGCCCCAGCATTTT. The full variable domain, with the rest looked up from reference TRBV11-2 and TRBJ1-5, is EAGVAQSPRYKIIEKRQSVAFWCNPISGHATLYWYQQILGQGPKLLIQFQNNGVVDDSQLPKDRFSAERLKGVDSTLKIQPAKLEDSAVYLCASSLDGGLFDQPQHFGDGTRLSIL.

The J gene is TRBJ1-6, the V gene TRBV19, with a tentative D call TRBD1 (5 bases). Per the germline V gene, CDR1 is LNHDA and CDR2 is SQIVND (reference sequence). The CDR3 spans 15 residues. V dropped 5 bases and J dropped 3 bases, with 11 bases sitting between them. The CDR3 is CASSRGTDYNSPLHF. As DNA, the CDR3 is TGTGCCAGTAGTCGCGGGACGGACTATAATTCACCCCTCCACTTT.

This chain joins TRBV12-5 and TRBJ1-2; TRBD1 agrees at 12 bases. In germline, CDR1 is LGHNT, CDR2 FRNRAP. This CDR3 has 12 residues. The CDR3 spells CASGTGGARYTF. The CDR3 nucleotides read TGTGCATCAGGGACAGGGGGCGCGAGATACACCTTC.

The chain carries TRBV4-2 and TRBJ2-5; D might be TRBD1 (6 bases). In germline, CDR1 is LGHNA, CDR2 YNFKEQ. The CDR3 runs 16 residues. V lost 0 bases to trimming and J lost 5 bases, with 16 bases between them. CDR3 loop: CASSQEGAGARETQYF. The CDR3 DNA follows: TGTGCCAGCAGCCAAGAGGGTGCAGGGGCGCGGGAGACCCAGTACTTC.

The rearrangement joins TRBV2 to TRBJ1-1, with D uncertain. Trimming took 2 bases from V and 5 from J, leaving 9 bases between them. The germline V gene encodes CDR1 SNHLY and CDR2 FYNNEI. The CDR3 is 13 residues long. Here the CDR3 DNA reads TGTGCCAGCAGTGAAACGGGGAGGACTGAAGCTTTCTTT. The encoded protein is CASSETGRTEAFF.

The chain carries TRBV5-4 and TRBJ2-7; the D gene is possibly TRBD2 (6 bases). CDR1 and CDR2 from the germline V gene are SGHNT and YYREEE (reference sequence). The CDR3 runs 14 residues. V was pared by 2 bases and J by 6 bases, with 15 bases between. For the CDR3, the DNA is TGTGCCAGCAGCTTTGAACGGACGCGGGGCGAGCAGTACTTC. Its translation is CASSFERTRGEQYF.